This passage covers 27 T cell receptor beta chains from one sample sequenced in a study of blood T cell repertoires in COVID-19. Clones were sequenced by immunoSEQ multiplex PCR, and TCRdb holds only the in-frame ones, with some missing. This table holds roughly 260,000 clones, 82% found once. Sequencing was carried out using peripheral blood. The origin of the receptors is a woman in her seventies with acute or convalescent COVID-19.

V and J are TRBV3-1 (or the pseudogene TRBV3-2) and TRBJ1-2; D gene unclear. The CDR3 loop spans 13 amino acids. V dropped 4 bases and J dropped 1 base, with 7 bases sitting between them. Germline V CDR1 and CDR2: LGHDT, YNNKEL (reference sequence). The CDR3 nucleotides read TGTGCCAGCAGCCCCGCCGGTAACTATGGCTACACCTTC. Translating gives CASSPAGNYGYTF.

The chain has TRBV7-8 and TRBJ1-6; D unclear. Germline V gives CDR1 SGHVS, CDR2 FQNEAQ. Trimming left V 5 bases short and J 10 bases short, with 15 bases between. CDR3 size: 14 residues. CDR3 loop: CASSLRSGNSPLHF. The DNA for the CDR3 is TGTGCCAGCAGCCTTCGGTCAGGAAACTCACCCCTCCACTTT.

The rearrangement links TRBV29-1 to TRBJ2-5; D call uncertain. This CDR3 spans 12 amino acids. V was trimmed by 3 bases and J by 2 bases, leaving 7 bases between them. Germline V gene lookup returns CDR1 SQVTM and CDR2 ANQGSEA. CDR3 sequence reads: CSVDGGQETQYF. CDR3 nucleotide sequence: TGCAGCGTTGACGGCGGACAAGAGACCCAGTACTTC.

This clone was detected only once. V usage is TRBV7-9 and J usage is TRBJ2-5; no clear D. CDR1 is SEHNR, CDR2 FQNEAQ, per germline (reference sequence). Trimming pared 6 bases from V and 3 bases from J, leaving 5 bases between. CDR3 length: 11 residues. The CDR3 nucleotides read TGTGCCAGCAGGCCAGAAGAGACCCAGTACTTC. As protein: CASRPEETQYF. Complete variable domain (other parts from reference TRBV7-9 and TRBJ2-5): DTGVSQNPRHKITKRGQNVTFRCDPISEHNRLYWYRQTLGQGPEFLTYFQNEAQLEKSRLLSDRFSAERPKGSFSTLEIQRTEQGDSAMYLCASRPEETQYFGPGTRLLVL.

J is TRBJ1-2 and V is TRBV4-2; D is possibly TRBD1 (5 bases). Trimming cost V 2 bases and J 2 bases, with 12 bases left between them. CDR1 and CDR2 from the germline V gene are LGHNA and YNFKEQ. This CDR3 has 15 amino acids. In nucleotides, the CDR3 is TGTGCCAGCAGCCAACCTGCAGACAGAAACTATGGCTACACCTTC. As protein: CASSQPADRNYGYTF.

The rearrangement links TRBV11-1 to TRBJ1-1; D is unclear. The CDR3 extends over 15 amino acids. V dropped 5 bases and J dropped 0 bases, with 13 bases sitting between them. Germline lookup yields CDR1 SGHAT and CDR2 FQDESV (reference sequence). The DNA of the CDR3 is TGTGCCAGCAGCCCCACCTGGCATATGAACACTGAAGCTTTCTTT. It encodes CASSPTWHMNTEAFF.

The chain is built from TRBV9 and TRBJ1-3; 7 bases align to TRBD1. The CDR3 extends over 15 amino acids. The germline V gene encodes CDR1 SGDLS and CDR2 YYNGEE. After removal of 3 bases from V and 2 bases from J, the junction contained 5 bases not matched to a gene. Written as DNA, the CDR3 is TGTGCCAGCAGCGCCACAGGGGACGCTGGAAACACCATATATTTT. Translated: CASSATGDAGNTIYF.

The chain has TRBV2 and TRBJ2-2; no reliable D call. The germline gives CDR1 SNHLY, CDR2 FYNNEI. The CDR3 consists of 13 residues. Trimming pared 6 bases from V and 3 bases from J, leaving 8 bases between. CDR3 loop: CASRLTYTGELFF. The CDR3 coding sequence is TGTGCCAGCAGACTGACTTACACCGGGGAGCTGTTTTTT.

This clone showed up just once. The chain joins TRBV19 to TRBJ1-2; 8 bases are a match to TRBD1. Germline CDR1 LNHDA, CDR2 SQIVND (reference sequence). This CDR3 region has 18 residues. V gave up 1 base and J gave up 4 bases; unmatched junction bases: 14. This CDR3 reads CASSIGTGTGLFIYGYTF. DNA for the CDR3: TGTGCCAGTAGTATAGGGACCGGGACAGGCCTATTTATCTATGGCTACACCTTC.

The chain links TRBV5-1 to TRBJ1-1, with D perhaps TRBD1 (5 bases). The CDR3 length is 14 residues. Germline lookup yields CDR1 SGHRS and CDR2 YFSETQ. The V gene lost 1 base and the J gene lost 6 bases, with 13 bases spanning the gap. The DNA for the CDR3 is TGCGCCAGCAGCTTGACAGGCGACAGTTCTGAAGCTTTCTTT. It specifies CASSLTGDSSEAFF.

This sequence joins TRBV19 and TRBJ2-1; TRBD1 aligns across 7 bases. V lost 2 bases and J lost 4; bases outside the gene matches: 2. CDR3 length equals 14 residues. Germline V gene lookup returns CDR1 LNHDA and CDR2 SQIVND (reference sequence). The CDR3 DNA sequence: TGTGCCAGTAGTATATGGGACAGTTACAATGAGCAGTTCTTC. Its protein is CASSIWDSYNEQFF.

The chain has TRBV20-1 and TRBJ2-3, with TRBD2 as a possible D gene (5 bases). The V gene's germline CDR1 is DFQATT and CDR2 SNEGSKA (reference sequence). Trimming took 3 bases from V and 3 from J, leaving 13 bases between them. CDR3 length: 14 residues. The CDR3 DNA sequence: TGCAGTGCTAGTTTTGCGGGTGGGACAGATACGCAGTATTTT. This translates into CSASFAGGTDTQYF.

This chain joins TRBV9 and TRBJ2-7; 9 bases are a match to TRBD1. Germline-derived CDR1 and CDR2 are SGDLS and YYNGEE. The CDR3 loop spans 15 amino acids. J gave up 1 base and V 3 bases, and 5 bases lay outside the gene matches. In nucleotides, the CDR3 is TGTGCCAGCAGCGCCCTAGGACAGGGGTCCTACGAGCAGTACTTC. Encoded protein: CASSALGQGSYEQYF.

This clone has only one observation. The chain employs TRBV25-1 and TRBJ2-7, with a tentative D call TRBD2 (5 bases). CDR3 length: 13 amino acids. CDR1 is MGHDK, CDR2 SYGVNS, per germline. V was shortened by 3 bases and J by 3 bases, with 9 bases between the two germline ends. CDR3 protein: CASSDRGFYEQYF. CDR3 nucleotides: TGTGCCAGCAGTGATCGAGGGTTCTACGAGCAGTACTTC.

J is TRBJ2-1 and V is TRBV27; D is ambiguous. This CDR3 is built from 17 residues. The V gene lost 1 base and the J gene lost 0 bases, with 13 bases spanning the gap. CDR1 and CDR2 (germline): MNHEY, SMNVEV (reference sequence). The CDR3 region has the DNA TGTGCCAGCAGTTTATTAGGCGTGAGGAGCTCCTACAATGAGCAGTTCTTC. It codes for CASSLLGVRSSYNEQFF.

J is TRBJ2-1 and V is TRBV7-2; 9 nucleotides line up with TRBD2. Per germline, CDR1 SGHTA and CDR2 FQGNSA. The CDR3 has 15 amino acids. V was pared by 1 base and J by 10 bases, with 8 bases of the junction left unmatched. CDR3 nucleotides: TGTGCCAGCAGCTTAGAATGGCGGGGGGGCCTCGAGCAGTTCTTC. Residues: CASSLEWRGGLEQFF.

This chain uses TRBV24-1 with TRBJ2-1, with 8 bases fitting TRBD2. CDR1 KGHDR and CDR2 SFDVKD come from the germline V gene. With 0 bases clipped from V and 2 bases from J, the junction kept 2 bases outside the gene matches. The CDR3 runs 16 residues. Written as DNA, the CDR3 is TGTGCCACCAGTGATTTGCTGACTAGCGCCTACAATGAGCAGTTCTTC. Amino acid sequence: CATSDLLTSAYNEQFF.

As DNA, the CDR3 is TGTGCCAGCCTCTTGACAGGGGCGAACACCGGGGAGCTGTTTTTT. It codes for CASLLTGANTGELFF. This chain joins TRBV7-2 and TRBJ2-2; 8 bases are shared with TRBD1. The J segment lost 0 bases and the V segment lost 8 bases, leaving 5 bases of the junction unmatched. There are 15 residues in the CDR3. Germline CDR1 SGHTA, CDR2 FQGNSA.

This clone has more than one count but fewer than ten. The rearrangement uses TRBV7-8 and TRBJ1-5; D is unclear. The CDR3 extends over 16 amino acids. Trimming took 2 bases from V and 0 from J, leaving 11 bases between them. Germline-derived CDR1 and CDR2 are SGHVS and FQNEAQ. The CDR3 loop reads CASSLIRPDSNQPQHF. CDR3 coding DNA: TGTGCCAGCAGCTTAATCAGGCCAGATAGCAATCAGCCCCAGCATTTT. Supplemented by reference TRBV7-8 and TRBJ1-5, the full variable domain reads GAGVSQSPRYKVAKRGQDVALRCDPISGHVSLFWYQQALGQGPEFLTYFQNEAQLDKSGLPSDRFFAERPEGSVSTLKIQRTQQEDSAVYLCASSLIRPDSNQPQHFGDGTRLSIL.

The V and J genes are TRBV4-3 and TRBJ1-2, with a tentative D call TRBD1 (5 bases). The V gene's germline CDR1 is LGHNA and CDR2 YSLEER. The V and J ends lost 4 bases and 0 bases respectively, with 12 bases between them. This CDR3 has 15 residues. The CDR3: CASSLNRGANYGYTF. CDR3 sequence (DNA): TGCGCCAGCAGCCTAAACCGGGGGGCTAACTATGGCTACACCTTC.

The rearrangement links TRBV18 to TRBJ1-2, with a tentative D call TRBD1 (5 bases). V lost 3 bases, J lost 4 bases, and 15 bases lay in between. Germline V gene data show CDR1 as KGHSH and CDR2 as LQKENI. This CDR3 region has 15 residues. The CDR3, as DNA: TGTGCCAGCTCACCGCGGGACGCAAAGCTCTATGGCTACACCTTC. Encoded protein: CASSPRDAKLYGYTF. Using reference TRBV18 and TRBJ1-2 for the parts outside the CDR3, the full variable domain is NAGVMQNPRHLVRRRGQEARLRCSPMKGHSHVYWYRQLPEEGLKFMVYLQKENIIDESGMPKERFSAEFPKEGPSILRIQQVVRGDSAAYFCASSPRDAKLYGYTFGSGTRLTVV.

The DNA of the CDR3 is TGTGCCAGCGGAAGCCGATCCAGGGGTGGGGAGCTGTTTTTT. This codes for CASGSRSRGGELFF. The chain joins TRBV25-1 to TRBJ2-2; perhaps TRBD1 as D (6 bases). The CDR3 length is 14 residues. CDR1 is MGHDK, CDR2 SYGVNS, per germline. The V end was cut by 8 bases, the J end by 8 bases, with 18 bases between. Complete variable domain (other parts from reference TRBV25-1 and TRBJ2-2): EADIYQTPRYLVIGTGKKITLECSQTMGHDKMYWYQQDPGMELHLIHYSYGVNSTEKGDLSSESTVSRIRTEHFPLTLESARPSHTSQYLCASGSRSRGGELFFGEGSRLTVL.

The chain combines TRBV7-8 with TRBJ1-1; D gene unclear. The CDR3 totals 15 residues. CDR1 SGHVS and CDR2 FQNEAQ come from the germline V gene. Trimming shortened V by 2 bases and J by 1 base, and 11 bases separated the two germline ends. CDR3 DNA sequence: TGTGCCAGCAGCTTATGGCCAGGTGGGAACACTGAAGCTTTCTTT. It is translated as CASSLWPGGNTEAFF.

The chain has TRBV5-1 and TRBJ2-6, with no clear D. Looked up from germline, CDR1 is SGHRS and CDR2 is YFSETQ. The CDR3 is made up of 14 amino acids. With 5 bases removed from V and 1 base from J, the gap between germline ends came to 7 bases. In nucleotides, the CDR3 is TGCGCCAGCAGTTCTATTTCTGGGGCCAACGTCCTGACTTTC. Protein sequence: CASSSISGANVLTF.

J is TRBJ1-4 and V is TRBV28, with D possibly matching TRBD1 (5 bases). Trimming cost V 5 bases and J 5 bases, with 18 bases left between them. Germline lookup yields CDR1 MDHEN and CDR2 SYDVKM. The CDR3 has 16 residues. The CDR3 is CASSLTGPPGNEKLFF. The CDR3 DNA follows: TGTGCCAGCAGTCTAACCGGGCCCCCAGGGAATGAAAAACTGTTTTTT.

In its sample, this clone was seen once. This chain connects TRBV30 to TRBJ1-2, with TRBD1 as a possible D gene (5 bases). There are 13 residues in the CDR3. The germline CDR1 and CDR2 sequences are GTSNPN and SVGIG (reference sequence). The V end was cut by 3 bases, the J end by 4 bases, with 12 bases between. This CDR3 is CAWRDTYFYGYTF. The CDR3 nucleotides read TGTGCCTGGAGGGACACCTACTTCTATGGCTACACCTTC. Filled out from reference TRBV30 and TRBJ1-2, the complete variable domain reads SQTIHQWPATLVQPVGSPLSLECTVEGTSNPNLYWYRQAAGRGLQLLFYSVGIGQISSEVPQNLSASRPQDRQFILSSKKLLLSDSGFYLCAWRDTYFYGYTFGSGTRLTVV.

V gene TRBV6-6 combines with J gene TRBJ2-3, with 7 nucleotides matching TRBD1. Trimming at V came to 5 bases and at J to 4 bases, leaving 15 bases not matched to a gene. Germline V gene sequence: CDR1 MNHNY, CDR2 SVGAGI (reference sequence). The length of the CDR3 is 17 residues. The CDR3, as DNA: TGTGCCAGCAGTCCTCCTAAACAGGGGCTTAACTCAGATACGCAGTATTTT. It codes for CASSPPKQGLNSDTQYF.